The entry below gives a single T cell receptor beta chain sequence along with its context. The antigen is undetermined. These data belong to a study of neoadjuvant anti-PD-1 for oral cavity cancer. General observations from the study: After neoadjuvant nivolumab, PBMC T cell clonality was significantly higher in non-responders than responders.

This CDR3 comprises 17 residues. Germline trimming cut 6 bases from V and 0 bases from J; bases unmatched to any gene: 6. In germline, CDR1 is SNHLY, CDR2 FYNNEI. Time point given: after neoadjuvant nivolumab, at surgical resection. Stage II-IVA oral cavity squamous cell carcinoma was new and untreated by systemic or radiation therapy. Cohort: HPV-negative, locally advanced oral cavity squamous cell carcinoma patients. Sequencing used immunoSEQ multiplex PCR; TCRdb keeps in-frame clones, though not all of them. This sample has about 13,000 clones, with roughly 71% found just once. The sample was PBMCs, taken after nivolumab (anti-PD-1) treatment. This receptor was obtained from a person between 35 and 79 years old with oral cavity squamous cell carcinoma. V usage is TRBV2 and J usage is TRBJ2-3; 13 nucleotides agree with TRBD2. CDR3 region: CASRPGTSGTSTDTQYF. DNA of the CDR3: TGTGCCAGCAGACCTGGGACTAGCGGGACTAGCACAGATACGCAGTATTTT.